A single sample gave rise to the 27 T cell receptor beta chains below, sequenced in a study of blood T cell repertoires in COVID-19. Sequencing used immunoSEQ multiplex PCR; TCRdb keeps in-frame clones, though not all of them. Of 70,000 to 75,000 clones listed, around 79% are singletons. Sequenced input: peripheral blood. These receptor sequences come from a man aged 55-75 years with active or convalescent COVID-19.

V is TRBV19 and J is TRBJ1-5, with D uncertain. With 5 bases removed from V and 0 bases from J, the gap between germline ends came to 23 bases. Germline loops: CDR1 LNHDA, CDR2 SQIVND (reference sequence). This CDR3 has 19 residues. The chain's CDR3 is CASSFRKNKMRYSNQPQHF. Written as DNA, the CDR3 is TGTGCCAGTAGTTTCCGGAAAAATAAGATGAGGTATAGCAATCAGCCCCAGCATTTT.

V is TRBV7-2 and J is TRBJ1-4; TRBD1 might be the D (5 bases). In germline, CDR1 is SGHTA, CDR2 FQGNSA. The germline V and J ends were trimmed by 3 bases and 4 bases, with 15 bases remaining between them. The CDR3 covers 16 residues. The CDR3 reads CASSFGQGGFNEKLFF. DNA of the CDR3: TGTGCCAGCAGCTTTGGCCAGGGCGGTTTTAATGAAAAACTGTTTTTT.

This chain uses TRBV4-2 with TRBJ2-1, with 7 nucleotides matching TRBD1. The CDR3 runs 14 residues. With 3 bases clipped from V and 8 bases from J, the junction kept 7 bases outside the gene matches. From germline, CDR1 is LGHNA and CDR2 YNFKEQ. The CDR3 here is CASSQETGKDEQFF. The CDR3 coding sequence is TGTGCCAGCAGCCAGGAGACAGGGAAGGATGAGCAGTTCTTC.

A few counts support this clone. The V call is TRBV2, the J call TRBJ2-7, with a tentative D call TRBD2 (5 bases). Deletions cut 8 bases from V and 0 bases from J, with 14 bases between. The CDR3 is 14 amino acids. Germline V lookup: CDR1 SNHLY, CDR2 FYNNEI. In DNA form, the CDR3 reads TGTGCCAGCTCATGGATTACTAGCTCCTACGAGCAGTACTTC. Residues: CASSWITSSYEQYF.

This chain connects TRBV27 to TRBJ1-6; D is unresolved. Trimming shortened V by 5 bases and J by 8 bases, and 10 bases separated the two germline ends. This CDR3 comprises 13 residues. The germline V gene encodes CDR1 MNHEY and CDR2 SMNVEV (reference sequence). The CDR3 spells CASSPQRYSPLHF. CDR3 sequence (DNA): TGTGCCAGCAGTCCCCAGCGGTATTCACCCCTCCACTTT.

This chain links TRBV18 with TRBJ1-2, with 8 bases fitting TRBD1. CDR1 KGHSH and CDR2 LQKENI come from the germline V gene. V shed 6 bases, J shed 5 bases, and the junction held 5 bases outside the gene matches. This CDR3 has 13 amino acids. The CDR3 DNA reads TGTGCCAGCTCTTTAGACAGGGGTTATGGCTACACCTTC. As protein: CASSLDRGYGYTF. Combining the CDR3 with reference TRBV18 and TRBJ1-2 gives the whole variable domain NAGVMQNPRHLVRRRGQEARLRCSPMKGHSHVYWYRQLPEEGLKFMVYLQKENIIDESGMPKERFSAEFPKEGPSILRIQQVVRGDSAAYFCASSLDRGYGYTFGSGTRLTVV.

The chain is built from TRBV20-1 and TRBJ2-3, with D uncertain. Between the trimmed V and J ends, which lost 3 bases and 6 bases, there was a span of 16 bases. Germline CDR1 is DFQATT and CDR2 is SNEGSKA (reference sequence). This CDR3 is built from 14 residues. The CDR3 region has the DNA TGCAGTGCTAGTTTGGCCCAGATCTCGGATACGCAGTATTTT. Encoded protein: CSASLAQISDTQYF.

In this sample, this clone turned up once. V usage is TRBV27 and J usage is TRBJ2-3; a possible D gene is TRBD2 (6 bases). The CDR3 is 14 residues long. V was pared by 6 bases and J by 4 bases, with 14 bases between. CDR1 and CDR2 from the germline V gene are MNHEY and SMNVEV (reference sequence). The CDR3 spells CASRETSNADTQYF. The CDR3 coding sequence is TGTGCCAGCAGGGAGACTAGTAACGCAGATACGCAGTATTTT.

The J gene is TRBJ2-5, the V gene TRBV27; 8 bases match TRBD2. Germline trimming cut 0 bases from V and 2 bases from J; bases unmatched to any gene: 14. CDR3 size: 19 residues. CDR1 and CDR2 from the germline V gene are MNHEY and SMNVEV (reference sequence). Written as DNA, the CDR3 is TGTGCCAGCAGTTTATCCGCAAATTTTCAAGCGGGGGATCAAGAGACCCAGTACTTC. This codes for CASSLSANFQAGDQETQYF.

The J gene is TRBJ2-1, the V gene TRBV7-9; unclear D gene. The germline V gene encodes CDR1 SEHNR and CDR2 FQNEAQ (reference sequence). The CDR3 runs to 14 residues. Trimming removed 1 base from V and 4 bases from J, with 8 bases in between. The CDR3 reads CASSLGMRYNEQFF. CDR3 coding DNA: TGTGCCAGCAGCTTAGGTATGAGGTACAATGAGCAGTTCTTC.

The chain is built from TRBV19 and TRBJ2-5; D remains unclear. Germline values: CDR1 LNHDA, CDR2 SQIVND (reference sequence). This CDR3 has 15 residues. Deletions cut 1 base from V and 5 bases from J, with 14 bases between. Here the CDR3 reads CASSIGGTLAETQYF. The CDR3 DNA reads TGTGCCAGTAGTATAGGAGGCACACTGGCGGAGACCCAGTACTTC.

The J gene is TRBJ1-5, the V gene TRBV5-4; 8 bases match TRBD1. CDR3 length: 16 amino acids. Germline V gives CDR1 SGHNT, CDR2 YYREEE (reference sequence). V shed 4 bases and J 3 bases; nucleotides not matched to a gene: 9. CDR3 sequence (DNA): TGTGCCAGCAGCCTTTGGACAGGGACCCACAATCAGCCCCAGCATTTT. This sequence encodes CASSLWTGTHNQPQHF. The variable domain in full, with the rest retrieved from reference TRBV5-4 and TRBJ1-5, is ETGVTQSPTHLIKTRGQQVTLRCSSQSGHNTVSWYQQALGQGPQFIFQYYREEENGRGNFPPRFSGLQFPNYSSELNVNALELDDSALYLCASSLWTGTHNQPQHFGDGTRLSIL.

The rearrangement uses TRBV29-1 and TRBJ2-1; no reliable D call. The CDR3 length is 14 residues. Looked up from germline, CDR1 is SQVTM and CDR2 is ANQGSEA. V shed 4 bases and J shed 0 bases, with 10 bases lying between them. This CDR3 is CSVAPESSYNEQFF. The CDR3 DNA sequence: TGCAGCGTTGCACCAGAAAGCTCCTACAATGAGCAGTTCTTC.

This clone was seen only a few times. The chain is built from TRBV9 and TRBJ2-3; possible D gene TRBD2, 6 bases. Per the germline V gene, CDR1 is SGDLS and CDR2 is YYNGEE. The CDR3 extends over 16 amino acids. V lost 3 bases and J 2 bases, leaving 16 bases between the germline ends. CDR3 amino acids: CASSAPTGEITDTQYF. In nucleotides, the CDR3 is TGTGCCAGCAGCGCCCCAACGGGGGAGATCACAGATACGCAGTATTTT.

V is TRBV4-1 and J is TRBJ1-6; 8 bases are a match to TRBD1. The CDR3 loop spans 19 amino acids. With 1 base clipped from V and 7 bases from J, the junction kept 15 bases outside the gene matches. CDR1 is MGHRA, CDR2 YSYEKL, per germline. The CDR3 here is CASSQALYVRQGKNSPLHF. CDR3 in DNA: TGCGCCAGCAGCCAAGCTCTTTACGTCAGACAGGGGAAAAATTCACCCCTCCACTTT.

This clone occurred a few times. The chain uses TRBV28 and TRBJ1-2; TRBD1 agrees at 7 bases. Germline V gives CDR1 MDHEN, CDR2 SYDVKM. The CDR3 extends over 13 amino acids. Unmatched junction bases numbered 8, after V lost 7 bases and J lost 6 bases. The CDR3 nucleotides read TGTGCCAGCACGCTAGGACAGGAGAATGGCTACACCTTC. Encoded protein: CASTLGQENGYTF.

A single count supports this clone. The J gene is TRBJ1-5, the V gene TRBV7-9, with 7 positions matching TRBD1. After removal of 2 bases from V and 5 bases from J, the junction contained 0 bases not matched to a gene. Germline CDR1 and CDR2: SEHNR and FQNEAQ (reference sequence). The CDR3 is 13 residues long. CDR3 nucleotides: TGTGCCAGCAGCTTACAGGGGGATCAGCCCCAGCATTTT. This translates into CASSLQGDQPQHF.

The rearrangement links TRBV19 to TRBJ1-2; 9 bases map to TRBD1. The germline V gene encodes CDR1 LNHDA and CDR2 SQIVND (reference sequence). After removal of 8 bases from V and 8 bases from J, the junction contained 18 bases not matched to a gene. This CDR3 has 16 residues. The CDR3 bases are TGTGCCAGTGACCCGGGGACAGGGTACGAGAATCCGGGCTACACCTTC. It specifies CASDPGTGYENPGYTF.

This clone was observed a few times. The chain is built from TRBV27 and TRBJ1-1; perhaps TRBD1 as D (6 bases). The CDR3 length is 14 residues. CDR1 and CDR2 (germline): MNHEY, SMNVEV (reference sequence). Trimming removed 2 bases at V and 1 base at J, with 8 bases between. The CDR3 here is CASSLAGANTEAFF. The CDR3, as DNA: TGTGCCAGCAGTTTAGCAGGGGCGAACACTGAAGCTTTCTTT.

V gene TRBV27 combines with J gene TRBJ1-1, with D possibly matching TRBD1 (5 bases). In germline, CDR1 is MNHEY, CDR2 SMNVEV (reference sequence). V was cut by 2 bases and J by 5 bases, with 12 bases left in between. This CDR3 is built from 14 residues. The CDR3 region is CASSLRQGGTEAFF. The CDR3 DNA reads TGTGCCAGCAGTTTAAGGCAGGGAGGGACTGAAGCTTTCTTT.

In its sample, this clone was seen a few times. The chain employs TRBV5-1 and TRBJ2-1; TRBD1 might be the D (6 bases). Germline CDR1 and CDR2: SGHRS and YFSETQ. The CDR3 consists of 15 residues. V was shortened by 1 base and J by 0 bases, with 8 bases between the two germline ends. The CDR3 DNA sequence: TGCGCCAGCAGCTTGACAGGGAGCTCCTACAATGAGCAGTTCTTC. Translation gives CASSLTGSSYNEQFF.

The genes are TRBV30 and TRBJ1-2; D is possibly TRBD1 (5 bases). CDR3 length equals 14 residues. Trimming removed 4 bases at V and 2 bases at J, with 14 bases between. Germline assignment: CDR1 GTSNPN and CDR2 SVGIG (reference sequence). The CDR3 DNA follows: TGTGCCTGGAATAACAGGAGAGAGAACTATGGCTACACCTTC. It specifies CAWNNRRENYGYTF.

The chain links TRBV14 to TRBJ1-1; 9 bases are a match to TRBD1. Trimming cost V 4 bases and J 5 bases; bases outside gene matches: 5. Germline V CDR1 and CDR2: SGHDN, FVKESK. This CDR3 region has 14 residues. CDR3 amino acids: CASSLQGAVTEAFF. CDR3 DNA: TGTGCCAGCAGCCTACAGGGGGCTGTGACTGAAGCTTTCTTT.

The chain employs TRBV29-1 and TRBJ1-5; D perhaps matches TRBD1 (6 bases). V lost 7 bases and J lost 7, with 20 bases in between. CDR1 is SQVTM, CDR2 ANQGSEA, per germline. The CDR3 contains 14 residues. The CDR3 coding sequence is TGCAGCGCCCGGGCCGGGGGGCGAGGACAGCCCCAGCATTTT. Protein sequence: CSARAGGRGQPQHF.

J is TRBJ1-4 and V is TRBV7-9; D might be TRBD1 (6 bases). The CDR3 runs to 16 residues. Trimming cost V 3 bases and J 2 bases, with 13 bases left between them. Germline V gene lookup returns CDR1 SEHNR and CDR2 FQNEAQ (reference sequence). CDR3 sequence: CASSFPRGRTNEKLFF. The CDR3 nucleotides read TGTGCCAGCAGCTTCCCCAGGGGCCGGACTAATGAAAAACTGTTTTTT.

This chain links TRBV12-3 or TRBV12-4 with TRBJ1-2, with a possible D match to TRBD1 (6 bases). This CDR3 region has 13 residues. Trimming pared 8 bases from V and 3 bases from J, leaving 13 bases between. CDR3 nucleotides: TGTGCCAGCGGGAAGGGGGTGTACTATGGCTACACCTTC. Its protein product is CASGKGVYYGYTF.

The CDR3 protein is CASSSPGGGTNQPQHF. Here the CDR3 DNA reads TGTGCCAGCAGCTCCCCCGGAGGGGGCACCAATCAGCCCCAGCATTTT. The rearrangement uses TRBV7-2 and TRBJ1-5; 7 nucleotides match TRBD1. Losses at the gene ends were 4 bases for V and 3 bases for J; bases not matched to a gene: 9. The V gene's germline CDR1 is SGHTA and CDR2 FQGNSA. CDR3 length: 16 residues.